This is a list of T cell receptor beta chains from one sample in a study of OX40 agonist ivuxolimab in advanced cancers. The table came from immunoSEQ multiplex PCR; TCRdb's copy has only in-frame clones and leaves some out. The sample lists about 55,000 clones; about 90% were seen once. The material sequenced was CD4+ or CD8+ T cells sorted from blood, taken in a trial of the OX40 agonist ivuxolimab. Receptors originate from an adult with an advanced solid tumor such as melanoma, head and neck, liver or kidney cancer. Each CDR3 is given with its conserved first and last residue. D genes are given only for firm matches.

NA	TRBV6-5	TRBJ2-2	CASWRRGGTGELFF	TGTGCCAGCTGGCGCAGGGGGGGCACCGGGGAGCTGTTTTTT
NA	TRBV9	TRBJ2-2	CASSEGLLNTGELFF	TGTGCCAGCAGCGAGGGACTTCTAAACACCGGGGAGCTGTTTTTT
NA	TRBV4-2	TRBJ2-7	CASSQEGWGDSYEQYF	TGTGCCAGCAGCCAAGAGGGGTGGGGCGACTCCTACGAGCAGTACTTC
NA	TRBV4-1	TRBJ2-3	CASSQVNLVSSDTQYF	TGCGCCAGCAGCCAAGTTAATCTAGTTAGTTCAGATACGCAGTATTTT
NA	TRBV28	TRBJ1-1	CASSSSRTEAFF	TGTGCCAGCAGCTCAAGTAGGACTGAAGCTTTCTTT
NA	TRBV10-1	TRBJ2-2	CASSRTGTQELFF	TGCGCCAGCAGTCGTACAGGGACACAAGAGCTGTTTTTT
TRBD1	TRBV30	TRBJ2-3	CAWMGDRVRTDTQYF	TGTGCCTGGATGGGAGACAGGGTGAGGACAGATACGCAGTATTTT
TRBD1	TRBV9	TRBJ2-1	CASSVAGTGGGEQFF	TGTGCCAGCAGCGTCGCCGGGACAGGGGGCGGTGAGCAGTTCTTC
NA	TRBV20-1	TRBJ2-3	CSASHPDTQYF	TGCAGTGCTAGCCACCCTGATACGCAGTATTTT
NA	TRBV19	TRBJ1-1	CASRMERSPNTEAFF	TGTGCCAGTAGGATGGAACGGTCGCCAAACACTGAAGCTTTCTTT
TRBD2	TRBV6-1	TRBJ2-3	CASSASGRGTDTQYF	TGTGCCAGCAGTGCTAGCGGGAGAGGCACAGATACGCAGTATTTT